Listed here are 7 T cell receptor beta chains from one sample, sequenced in a study of regulatory T cells in long-lasting Graves disease. Library construction for TCR beta used iRepertoire HTBI primers and Arm-PCR of CDR3 regions. Each CDR3 protein gets one entry after TCRdb re-called the multiplex PCR reads with MiXCR. The sample has approximately 560,000 distinct CDR3 sequences; about 16% are singletons. Time point: newly diagnosed GD, antithyroid drugs for less than 3 months. There was RNA extracted from PBMCs, and the TCR library was made from it. Separately, the same data were catalogued under a study of T cells in Graves' hyperthyroidism and ophthalmopathy.

Material: peripheral blood mononuclear cells (PBMCs), obtained at new diagnosis, from a patient treated with antithyroid drugs. Receptors originate from a man younger than 35 with Graves disease.

Only a few counts were recorded for this clonotype. The V gene is TRBV7-9, the J gene TRBJ2-3; D tentatively reads TRBD1 or TRBD2 (5 bases each). This CDR3 comprises 15 residues. Germline CDR1 is SEHNR and CDR2 is FQNEAQ (reference sequence). Trimming shortened V by 7 bases and J by 2 bases, and 16 bases separated the two germline ends. The CDR3 spells CASIPRGEATDTQYF. The CDR3 DNA sequence: TGTGCCAGCATCCCACGGGGCGAGGCCACAGATACGCAGTATTTT.

This clonotype occurred a few times. The CDR3 here is CSAVMGASPNQPQHF. In nucleotides, the CDR3 is TGCAGTGCTGTCATGGGTGCTTCCCCCAATCAGCCCCAGCATTTT. The V gene is TRBV20-1, the J gene TRBJ1-5; D unclear. The V and J ends lost 5 bases and 3 bases respectively, with 17 bases between them. The CDR3 has 15 residues. Germline CDR1 and CDR2: DFQATT and SNEGSKA (reference sequence).

CDR3 protein: CSAFPGSGPDANQPQHF. The CDR3 DNA reads as TGCAGTGCTTTTCCGGGGTCAGGCCCCGATGCCAATCAGCCCCAGCATTTT. V is TRBV20-1 and J is TRBJ1-5; D is unresolved. Looked up from germline, CDR1 is DFQATT and CDR2 is SNEGSKA (reference sequence). The V end lost 5 bases, the J end lost 3 bases, and 23 bases lay between the germline ends. CDR3 size: 17 residues.

This clonotype showed up many times. This chain links TRBV20-1 with TRBJ2-1; 8 positions agree with TRBD2. With 0 bases clipped from V and 10 bases from J, the junction kept 20 bases outside the gene matches. The CDR3 consists of 18 residues. CDR1 DFQATT and CDR2 SNEGSKA come from the germline V gene (reference sequence). The CDR3 region is CSARDGGKSGGTYGEQFF. The CDR3 bases are TGCAGTGCTAGAGATGGGGGTAAAAGCGGGGGTACATACGGAGAGCAGTTCTTC.

The J gene is TRBJ2-5, the V gene TRBV6-5; TRBD2 agrees at 7 bases. The ends lost 2 bases at V and 2 bases at J; junction bases unmatched: 2. This CDR3 has 14 residues. Germline CDR1 MNHEY, CDR2 SVGAGI. CDR3 region: CASSYPGGQETQYF. The CDR3 coding sequence is TGTGCCAGCAGTTACCCCGGGGGGCAAGAGACCCAGTACTTC.

This clonotype occurred many times. The chain uses TRBV20-1 and TRBJ2-1, with 14 bases fitting TRBD2. V trimming: 3 bases; J trimming: 5 bases; junction bases outside the gene matches: 6. CDR3 length equals 16 residues. Germline lookup yields CDR1 DFQATT and CDR2 SNEGSKA (reference sequence). The CDR3 sequence: CSARTSGRAVNNEQFF. The CDR3 DNA is TGCAGTGCTAGGACTAGCGGGAGGGCCGTCAACAATGAGCAGTTCTTC.

The rearrangement links TRBV2 to TRBJ2-2, with TRBD2 matching 7 bases. Germline CDR1 reads SNHLY; CDR2 reads FYNNEI. The CDR3 contains 14 residues. Losses at the gene ends were 8 bases for V and 7 bases for J; bases not matched to a gene: 10. The CDR3 DNA reads TGTGCCAGCGGGCTAGCGGAGGAGGGCGGGGAGCTGTTTTTT. Its protein is CASGLAEEGGELFF.